This entry lists 14 T cell receptor beta chains sequenced from one sample in a study of tumor-infiltrating lymphocytes in primary liver carcinoma. Unsorted whole blood yielded the blood RNA, and germline DNA was also extracted. Synthesis of TCR beta cDNA was carried out from about 540 ng total RNA with a constant-region primer. Three-round nested multiplex PCR performed with slightly modified ARM-PCR produced the TCR beta libraries. Forward primers for TRBV1-TRBV30 and a C-beta reverse primer served the first two PCR rounds, at about 10 cycles each. Using its own MiXCR run on the multiplex PCR reads, TCRdb lists one record per CDR3 protein. The top ten clones hold roughly 8.6% of a sample with fewer than 350,000 distinct CDR3 sequences, 65% of them seen once. Sequencing was done on a sample of peripheral blood. The source is a man in his forties with primary liver carcinoma and hepatitis B virus infection.

Turning to this clonotype: It may be a read error: a sequence one base away is much more abundant. The V gene is TRBV28, the J gene TRBJ1-5, with D unresolved. Between the trimmed V and J ends, which lost 8 bases and 9 bases, there was a span of 17 bases. Germline V gene sequence: CDR1 MDHEN, CDR2 SYDVKM. This CDR3 is 13 amino acids long. CDR3 residues: CASASLTYSPQHF. Written as DNA, the CDR3 is TGTGCCAGCGCATCCCTTACCTATTCGCCCCAGCATTTT.

This clonotype was observed a handful of times. The rearrangement uses TRBV6-2 or TRBV6-3 and TRBJ2-5; weak D call: TRBD2 (7 bases). Trimming took 6 bases from V and 14 from J, leaving 28 bases between them. This CDR3 contains 15 residues. Germline V gene lookup returns CDR1 MNHEY and CDR2 SVGEGT. In DNA form, the CDR3 reads TGTGCCAGCAGGCCCCCGGGGGGCCGGGCGCCTTCTGGATACTTC. The encoded protein is CASRPPGGRAPSGYF.

This clonotype turned up a few times. This clone may be a read error of a much larger clone one base away. The V gene is TRBV29-1, the J gene TRBJ2-7, with a possible D match to TRBD2 (6 bases). Germline lookup yields CDR1 SQVTM and CDR2 ANQGSEA. The V end lost 3 bases, the J end lost 5 bases, and 20 bases lay between the germline ends. CDR3 length: 15 amino acids. The CDR3 bases are TGCAGCGTTGAGACTTCTAGCGTGAGATCCAACGAGCAGTACTTC. It encodes CSVETSSVRSNEQYF.

This chain connects TRBV14 to TRBJ2-7; a weak D match, TRBD1 (6 bases). The CDR3 sequence is 13 residues long. The V end was cut by 5 bases, the J end by 13 bases, with 21 bases between. Per the germline V gene, CDR1 is SGHDN and CDR2 is FVKESK. CDR3 residues: CASSSRMGHPFYF. The DNA for the CDR3 is TGTGCCAGCAGCTCGAGGATGGGACACCCTTTCTACTTC.

This clonotype was counted at least ten times. The chain carries TRBV11-2 and TRBJ2-3, with 7 positions matching TRBD2. The CDR3 length is 16 residues. The germline CDR1 and CDR2 sequences are SGHAT and FQNNGV. With V trimmed by 1 base and J by 0 bases, 4 bases remained unmatched. CDR3 loop: CASSLVGTISTDTQYF. CDR3 in DNA: TGTGCCAGCAGCTTAGTGGGGACTATCAGCACAGATACGCAGTATTTT.

This sequence joins TRBV5-4 and TRBJ1-6; tentatively, D is TRBD1 (5 bases). Germline CDR1 is SGHNT and CDR2 is YYREEE (reference sequence). Trimming left V 7 bases short and J 5 bases short, with 10 bases between. This CDR3 is 13 amino acids long. The CDR3 DNA is TGTGCCAGCCGCCAGGGCAATAATTCACCCCTCCACTTT. It translates to CASRQGNNSPLHF.

With respect to this clonotype: The germline gene is not matched at one end of the junction; a read error may be the cause. DNA for the CDR3: TGTACCAGTACCCTAGCGGCCCGATTCCGGGATACGCAGTATTTT. It yields the protein CTSTLAARFRDTQYF. V gene TRBV14 combines with J gene TRBJ2-3; 7 bases are a match to TRBD2. The CDR3 has 15 amino acids. Germline assignment: CDR1 SGHDN and CDR2 FVKESK.

V usage is TRBV30 and J usage is TRBJ1-2; D ambiguous. The CDR3 is made up of 13 amino acids. Germline V gives CDR1 GTSNPN, CDR2 SVGIG (reference sequence). V was cut by 6 bases and J by 3 bases, with 14 bases left in between. CDR3 DNA: TGTGCCTGTTATCCCGTTTTAGACTATGGCTACACCTTC. Residues: CACYPVLDYGYTF.

This clonotype was counted a single time. At one boundary the junction diverges from the germline segment, which might be a read error. This rearrangement joins TRBV20-1 to TRBJ2-5; D remains ambiguous. The germline V gene has CDR1 DFQATT and CDR2 SNEGSKA (reference sequence). The CDR3 has 10 amino acids. CDR3 protein: CSARGEPQYF. CDR3 DNA sequence: TGCAGTGCCAGAGGAGAGCCCCAGTACTTC.

Note on this clonotype: The junction departs from germline at one end; a sequencing error may be responsible. This chain links TRBV6-2 or TRBV6-3 with TRBJ1-2, with D perhaps TRBD1 (5 bases). The CDR3 has 14 residues. Per germline, CDR1 MNHEY and CDR2 SVGEGT. The CDR3, as DNA: TGTGCCAGCAGCAACTACCAGAGGGGCTATAGCTACACCTTC. Translation: CASSNYQRGYSYTF.

This rearrangement joins TRBV5-1 to TRBJ2-3, with 8 bases fitting TRBD2. The trim removed 1 base at V and 0 bases at J, leaving 4 bases unmatched. Germline V gives CDR1 SGHRS, CDR2 YFSETQ. This CDR3 has 16 residues. For the CDR3, the DNA is TGCGCCAGCAGCTTGTTTTCGGGAGGGAGCACAGATACGCAGTATTTT. Its protein is CASSLFSGGSTDTQYF.

Remarks on this clonotype: An end of the junction does not agree with germline; a read error may underlie this. This sequence joins TRBV28 and TRBJ2-2; perhaps TRBD2 as D (7 bases). The germline CDR1 and CDR2 sequences are MDHEN and SYDVKM. CDR3 length equals 13 residues. The CDR3 bases are TGTGCCAGCAGTCCGGGGGGCACCAGGGAGCTGTTTTTT. Translating gives CASSPGGTRELFF.

On this clonotype: One end of the junction does not line up with germline, which may come from a read error. CDR3 in amino acids: CASSLRESPETQYF. CDR3 coding DNA: TGTGCCAGCAGCTTACGTGAAAGCCCAGAGACTCAGTACTTC. The chain links TRBV7-8 to TRBJ2-5; no reliable D call. The CDR3 runs 14 residues. Germline-derived CDR1 and CDR2 are SGHVS and FQNEAQ.

This sequence joins TRBV29-1 and TRBJ2-1; D possibly uses TRBD1 or TRBD2 (5 bases each). V lost 2 bases, J lost 3 bases, and 20 bases lay in between. The CDR3 spans 17 residues. Per germline, CDR1 SQVTM and CDR2 ANQGSEA. In nucleotides, the CDR3 is TGCAGCGTTGAAATAGGGATGGGGACGGAGATCTACAATGAGCAGTTCTTC. Encoded protein: CSVEIGMGTEIYNEQFF.